This is a list of T cell receptor beta chains from one sample in a study of blood T cell repertoires in COVID-19. Clones were read by immunoSEQ multiplex PCR, and TCRdb kept only the in-frame ones, dropping some. The sample lists some 120,000 clones; about 82% were seen once. Input material: peripheral blood. Every receptor here comes from a human donor in a cohort sampled during active COVID-19. Each CDR3 is given with its conserved first and last residue. D genes are given only for firm matches.

d_gene	v_gene	j_gene	CDR3aa
TRBD1	TRBV19	TRBJ1-3	CASSSRLGGQLYSGNTIYF
TRBD1	TRBV5-1	TRBJ1-1	CASSLLPGQAPVEAFF
TRBD2	TRBV2	TRBJ2-5	CASSGFSGRAQETQYF
.	TRBV6-5	TRBJ2-7	CASSRDPKGIKDF
TRBD2	TRBV28	TRBJ2-1	CASSPPAGLAPSPTGNEQFF
.	TRBV7-9	TRBJ2-3	CASSRTGFPDTQYF
.	TRBV28	TRBJ1-4	CASSSLGRGFPNEKLFF
.	TRBV6-1	TRBJ2-7	CASSESEFEQYF
.	TRBV5-1	TRBJ1-4	CASSAGEFNEKLFF
.	TRBV12-3/TRBV12-4	TRBJ2-4	CASSFGGGNIQYF
TRBD1	TRBV29-1	TRBJ1-2	CSAAWTGRDGYTF